This passage covers 21 T cell receptor beta chains from one sample sequenced in a study of blood T cell repertoires in COVID-19. Sequencing was performed with immunoSEQ multiplex PCR; in TCRdb, only in-frame clones are kept and a portion is missing. The table includes roughly 220,000 clones, 88% detected once. The sequencing input was PBMCs or T cells enriched from blood (not recorded which). These receptors were obtained from a woman in her twenties or thirties who had recovered from COVID-19.

The V and J genes are TRBV7-3 and TRBJ1-2; possibly TRBD1 for D (5 bases). Deletions cut 4 bases from V and 0 bases from J, with 6 bases between. Germline CDR1 is SGHTA and CDR2 is FQGTGA. The CDR3 is made up of 13 amino acids. CDR3 in DNA: TGTGCCAGCAGCTCGACAGCTAACTATGGCTACACCTTC. Amino acid sequence: CASSSTANYGYTF.

The rearrangement joins TRBV12-3 or TRBV12-4 to TRBJ1-6; D uncertain. The CDR3 runs to 13 residues. V lost 6 bases and J lost 6, with 9 bases in between. The CDR3 nucleotides are TGTGCCAGCAGCCCTAACAGTAATTCACCCCTCCACTTT. This encodes CASSPNSNSPLHF.

The chain recombines TRBV3-1 (or the pseudogene TRBV3-2) with TRBJ1-2; D is unresolved. V was shortened by 4 bases and J by 3 bases, with 6 bases between the two germline ends. CDR1 and CDR2 (germline): LGHDT, YNNKEL (reference sequence). CDR3 size: 12 residues. DNA for the CDR3: TGTGCCAGCAGCCTGGGAGACTATGGCTACACCTTC. This sequence encodes CASSLGDYGYTF.

This rearrangement joins TRBV5-1 to TRBJ1-5; TRBD1 agrees at 8 bases. Germline trimming cut 0 bases from V and 6 bases from J; bases unmatched to any gene: 5. Germline values: CDR1 SGHRS, CDR2 YFSETQ. CDR3 length equals 15 residues. The CDR3 coding sequence is TGCGCCAGCAGCTTGGCGACAGGGGAGGGTCAGCCCCAGCATTTT. This translates into CASSLATGEGQPQHF.

The chain is built from TRBV27 and TRBJ1-5; the D gene is possibly TRBD1 (5 bases). The germline V gene encodes CDR1 MNHEY and CDR2 SMNVEV (reference sequence). Trimming took 3 bases from V and 4 from J, leaving 10 bases between them. This CDR3 has 14 amino acids. The CDR3 is CASSLAGGNQPQHF. The CDR3 DNA is TGTGCCAGCAGTTTGGCCGGGGGAAATCAGCCCCAGCATTTT.

In nucleotides, the CDR3 is TGCAGCGTTGAAGGACAGGACTCTGGAAACACCATATATTTT. Translating gives CSVEGQDSGNTIYF. The chain links TRBV29-1 to TRBJ1-3; the D gene is possibly TRBD1 (6 bases). The CDR3 length is 14 residues. V was shortened by 1 base and J by 0 bases, with 7 bases between the two germline ends. Germline V gives CDR1 SQVTM, CDR2 ANQGSEA.

This clone turned up a few times. The chain has TRBV27 and TRBJ1-1, with unresolved D. The germline gives CDR1 MNHEY, CDR2 SMNVEV (reference sequence). The CDR3 consists of 14 residues. V lost 4 bases and J lost 1, with 10 bases in between. The DNA for the CDR3 is TGTGCCAGCAGTTATCTGCCAGGGAACACTGAAGCTTTCTTT. As protein: CASSYLPGNTEAFF.

The rearrangement uses TRBV11-2 and TRBJ1-6; 7 bases fit TRBD1. Unmatched junction bases numbered 0, after V lost 4 bases and J lost 9 bases. This CDR3 has 12 amino acids. Germline CDR1 is SGHAT and CDR2 is FQNNGV. CDR3 in amino acids: CASSSGGSPLHF. In DNA form, the CDR3 reads TGTGCCAGCAGCTCAGGGGGTTCACCCCTCCACTTT. The entire variable domain, with the rest obtained from reference TRBV11-2 and TRBJ1-6, is as follows: EAGVAQSPRYKIIEKRQSVAFWCNPISGHATLYWYQQILGQGPKLLIQFQNNGVVDDSQLPKDRFSAERLKGVDSTLKIQPAKLEDSAVYLCASSSGGSPLHFGNGTRLTVT.

The CDR3 loop reads CASIPLANYGYTF. CDR3 sequence (DNA): TGTGCCAGCATCCCCTTAGCTAACTATGGCTACACCTTC. This chain connects TRBV2 to TRBJ1-2; D uncertain. The V end lost 7 bases, the J end lost 0 bases, and 9 bases lay between the germline ends. In germline, CDR1 is SNHLY, CDR2 FYNNEI. The CDR3 contains 13 residues.

J is TRBJ2-1 and V is TRBV5-6; D unresolved. V shed 2 bases and J shed 2 bases, with 8 bases lying between them. CDR3 length: 14 residues. CDR1 and CDR2 (germline): SGHDT, YYEEEE. The CDR3 reads CASSFGGAYNEQFF. The CDR3 DNA is TGTGCCAGCAGCTTTGGCGGAGCCTACAATGAGCAGTTCTTC.

J is TRBJ1-5 and V is TRBV12-3 or TRBV12-4; no clear D gene. The CDR3 covers 13 residues. With 3 bases removed from V and 4 bases from J, the gap between germline ends came to 7 bases. Written as DNA, the CDR3 is TGTGCCAGCAGTTTGCAGTCAAATCAGCCCCAGCATTTT. This codes for CASSLQSNQPQHF.

This chain joins TRBV7-2 and TRBJ2-7, with D perhaps TRBD1 (6 bases). Trimming stripped 2 bases from V and 0 bases from J, with 8 bases between. This CDR3 is built from 14 residues. Germline V gives CDR1 SGHTA, CDR2 FQGNSA. The CDR3 region is CASSLWDTSYEQYF. For the CDR3, the DNA is TGTGCCAGCAGCTTATGGGACACCTCCTACGAGCAGTACTTC.

The sample holds one count of this clone. The rearrangement uses TRBV19 and TRBJ2-5, with a tentative D call TRBD1 (5 bases). The CDR3 runs 17 residues. The V gene lost 5 bases and the J gene lost 5 bases, with 24 bases spanning the gap. Germline V lookup: CDR1 LNHDA, CDR2 SQIVND (reference sequence). The CDR3 DNA follows: TGTGCCAGTAGTTTAACGTACCCGGGCAGCGCAGGGGAGACCCAGTACTTC. It encodes CASSLTYPGSAGETQYF.

This rearrangement joins TRBV11-2 to TRBJ2-3; D gene uncertain. CDR3 length: 14 residues. V lost 0 bases and J lost 6, with 10 bases in between. Germline V gives CDR1 SGHAT, CDR2 FQNNGV. The CDR3 sequence is CASSLDSRSDTQYF. The CDR3 DNA reads as TGTGCCAGCAGCTTAGATAGTAGATCGGATACGCAGTATTTT.

This clone came up once. Other DNA sequences in this sample translate to the same CDR3. The chain has TRBV7-9 and TRBJ1-3; 7 nucleotides line up with TRBD1. The J segment lost 4 bases and the V segment lost 2 bases, leaving 2 bases of the junction unmatched. This CDR3 is 14 amino acids long. Germline V CDR1 and CDR2: SEHNR, FQNEAQ (reference sequence). Here the CDR3 reads CASSLPGQGNTIYF. CDR3 sequence (DNA): TGTGCCAGCAGCTTACCGGGACAGGGAAACACCATATATTTT.

This chain connects TRBV2 to TRBJ1-2; tentatively, D is TRBD1 (6 bases). This CDR3 contains 13 residues. The V gene lost 7 bases and the J gene lost 2 bases, with 11 bases spanning the gap. Germline V gives CDR1 SNHLY, CDR2 FYNNEI. DNA of the CDR3: TGTGCCAGCACGGGGGGCAGCAACTATGGCTACACCTTC. Translation: CASTGGSNYGYTF. The whole variable domain, remainder taken from reference TRBV2 and TRBJ1-2, is EPEVTQTPSHQVTQMGQEVILRCVPISNHLYFYWYRQILGQKVEFLVSFYNNEISEKSEIFDDQFSVERPDGSNFTLKIRSTKLEDSAMYFCASTGGSNYGYTFGSGTRLTVV.

This clone was seen once. This chain joins TRBV4-1 and TRBJ1-3; D may be TRBD1 (6 bases). The CDR3 is 14 amino acids. Germline loops: CDR1 MGHRA, CDR2 YSYEKL. Trimming pared 5 bases from V and 4 bases from J, leaving 12 bases between. Here the CDR3 reads CASSFSGAGNTIYF. CDR3 coding DNA: TGCGCCAGCAGCTTCTCAGGGGCGGGAAACACCATATATTTT.

The chain uses TRBV15 and TRBJ2-7; 8 bases are shared with TRBD1. Per the germline V gene, CDR1 is LNHNV and CDR2 is YYDKDF (reference sequence). V gave up 4 bases and J gave up 2 bases; unmatched junction bases: 4. This CDR3 is 14 amino acids long. DNA of the CDR3: TGTGCCACCAGCACCCCACAGGGGGCCTACGAGCAGTACTTC. It specifies CATSTPQGAYEQYF.

The gene calls are TRBV19 and TRBJ2-5; TRBD1 agrees at 8 bases. Germline-derived CDR1 and CDR2 are LNHDA and SQIVND (reference sequence). Germline trimming cut 9 bases from V and 4 bases from J; bases unmatched to any gene: 4. The CDR3 sequence is 12 residues long. CDR3 nucleotides: TGTGCCAGCGCTGGACAGGGAGAGACCCAGTACTTC. As protein: CASAGQGETQYF. Based on the CDR3 plus reference TRBV19 and TRBJ2-5, the full variable domain is DGGITQSPKYLFRKEGQNVTLSCEQNLNHDAMYWYRQDPGQGLRLIYYSQIVNDFQKGDIAEGYSVSREKKESFPLTVTSAQKNPTAFYLCASAGQGETQYFGPGTRLLVL.

V usage is TRBV7-2 and J usage is TRBJ1-1, with TRBD1 matching 10 bases. The CDR3 is 14 amino acids. Trimming took 5 bases from V and 4 from J; bases not matched to a gene: 4. Germline CDR1 and CDR2: SGHTA and FQGNSA. The CDR3 here is CASSATGGITEAFF. CDR3 DNA sequence: TGTGCCAGCAGCGCGACAGGGGGCATCACTGAAGCTTTCTTT. Looking up the rest from reference TRBV7-2 and TRBJ1-1 gives the full variable domain: GAGVSQSPSNKVTEKGKDVELRCDPISGHTALYWYRQSLGQGLEFLIYFQGNSAPDKSGLPSDRFSAERTGGSVSTLTIQRTQQEDSAVYLCASSATGGITEAFFGQGTRLTVV.

The rearrangement links TRBV10-3 to TRBJ1-1; maybe TRBD1 (5 bases). This CDR3 is built from 14 residues. Germline CDR1 is ENHRY and CDR2 is SYGVKD. Trimming cost V 2 bases and J 6 bases, with 13 bases left between them. CDR3 in DNA: TGTGCCATCAGTGAGCCAGGGTTTCCGGCTGAAGCTTTCTTT. Translated, it gives CAISEPGFPAEAFF.